The 6 T cell receptor beta chains below all came from one sample that was sequenced in a study of control samples from healthy donors and cancer patients. The repertoire was sequenced with immunoSEQ multiplex PCR; TCRdb's copy has only in-frame clones and lacks some. Of over 150,000 clones listed, 90% to 95% are singletons. Sequencing was performed on PBMCs. All receptors come from a man in his sixties with colorectal cancer.

The rearrangement links TRBV12-3 or TRBV12-4 to TRBJ1-2; maybe TRBD1 (5 bases). The V end was cut by 1 base, the J end by 5 bases, with 8 bases between. The CDR3 runs 13 residues. The CDR3 protein is CASSLGQFYGYTF. The CDR3 DNA follows: TGTGCCAGCAGTTTAGGACAGTTTTATGGCTACACCTTC.

The J gene is TRBJ2-5, the V gene TRBV12-3 or TRBV12-4, with 7 bases aligning to TRBD1. V trimming: 6 bases; J trimming: 5 bases; junction bases outside the gene matches: 6. CDR3 length equals 13 residues. This chain's CDR3 is CASSPDRAETQYF. DNA of the CDR3: TGTGCCAGCAGCCCCGACAGGGCTGAGACCCAGTACTTC.

This sequence joins TRBV5-4 and TRBJ2-4, with TRBD2 identical over 7 bases. The CDR3 loop spans 15 amino acids. Per germline, CDR1 SGHNT and CDR2 YYREEE (reference sequence). Trimming at V came to 0 bases and at J to 8 bases, leaving 8 bases not matched to a gene. The CDR3 bases are TGTGCCAGCAGCTTGGTGGGAGGGGTGGGCGACATTCAGTACTTC. This translates into CASSLVGGVGDIQYF.

The V call is TRBV5-1, the J call TRBJ1-1, with a tentative D call TRBD1 (6 bases). Germline V gives CDR1 SGHRS, CDR2 YFSETQ. V was clipped by 6 bases and J by 5 bases, with 17 bases between them. CDR3 length: 14 amino acids. CDR3 nucleotide sequence: TGCGCCAGCACCCCCTGGGGGGCAGGGACTGAAGCTTTCTTT. Residues: CASTPWGAGTEAFF.

Here the CDR3 reads CASSIGRERETQYF. DNA for the CDR3: TGTGCCAGCAGCATCGGGAGAGAGAGAGAGACCCAGTACTTC. This sequence joins TRBV11-2 and TRBJ2-5; D possibly corresponds to TRBD2 (6 bases). CDR3 length: 14 residues. Trimming stripped 5 bases from V and 4 bases from J, with 14 bases between. The germline CDR1 and CDR2 sequences are SGHAT and FQNNGV.

This chain joins TRBV5-4 and TRBJ2-7; 8 bases are a match to TRBD2. This CDR3 region has 14 residues. With V trimmed by 5 bases and J by 0 bases, 4 bases remained unmatched. Germline lookup yields CDR1 SGHNT and CDR2 YYREEE (reference sequence). CDR3 DNA: TGTGCCAGCAGGACTAGCGAGAGCTCCTACGAGCAGTACTTC. It specifies CASRTSESSYEQYF.